This entry lists 25 T cell receptor beta chains sequenced from one sample in a study of naive and memory T cell subsets. Findings and limits, study-wide: Naive repertoires, especially CD8, held a few larger clonotypes, possibly memory cells re-expressing CD45RA.

No antigen is known for these receptors. The beta constant-region primer was an equimolar mix of two oligonucleotides covering TRBC1 and TRBC2. Nested alpha and beta constant-region primers with the SP2 primer drove four PCR rounds on ligated cDNA. Via MiXCR, TCRdb re-called the UMI-ligation and nested PCR reads, giving one row per CDR3 protein. This table holds about 150,000 distinct CDR3 sequences, approximately 22% found once. Input material: naive CD4+ T cells from blood. Every receptor here comes from a human donor in good health.

The chain uses TRBV6-5 and TRBJ1-5; TRBD1 might be the D (5 bases). The CDR3 has 14 residues. V was trimmed by 0 bases and J by 5 bases, leaving 8 bases between them. Looked up from germline, CDR1 is MNHEY and CDR2 is SVGAGI. The CDR3 region has the DNA TGTGCCAGCAGTTACTCAGGGGATCATCAGCCCCAGCATTTT. Encoded protein: CASSYSGDHQPQHF.

At least ten counts were recorded for this clonotype. This chain links TRBV4-1 with TRBJ2-3; a possible D gene is TRBD2 (6 bases). The CDR3 length is 15 residues. Trimming stripped 2 bases from V and 5 bases from J, with 14 bases between. In germline, CDR1 is MGHRA, CDR2 YSYEKL. The CDR3 bases are TGCGCCAGCAGCCAACTCGACCAGCGGGTAGATACGCAGTATTTT. Encoded protein: CASSQLDQRVDTQYF.

The sample holds many counts of this clonotype. The chain uses TRBV27 and TRBJ1-1; D perhaps matches TRBD1 (5 bases). The CDR3 is made up of 15 amino acids. V was trimmed by 1 base and J by 4 bases, leaving 13 bases between them. CDR1 is MNHEY, CDR2 SMNVEV, per germline (reference sequence). The CDR3 loop is CASSLFGALGTEAFF. DNA for the CDR3: TGTGCCAGCAGTTTATTTGGGGCACTGGGCACTGAAGCTTTCTTT.

This clonotype has a count of ten or more. The V gene is TRBV30, the J gene TRBJ2-1, with D perhaps TRBD1 or TRBD2 (5 bases each). CDR3 size: 15 residues. The germline V and J ends were trimmed by 2 bases and 5 bases, with 16 bases remaining between them. Germline-derived CDR1 and CDR2 are GTSNPN and SVGIG (reference sequence). The CDR3 reads CAWSRGQGPNNEQFF. CDR3 nucleotide sequence: TGTGCCTGGAGTCGGGGTCAGGGACCTAACAATGAGCAGTTCTTC. The variable domain in full, completed from reference TRBV30 and TRBJ2-1, reads SQTIHQWPATLVQPVGSPLSLECTVEGTSNPNLYWYRQAAGRGLQLLFYSVGIGQISSEVPQNLSASRPQDRQFILSSKKLLLSDSGFYLCAWSRGQGPNNEQFFGPGTRLTVL.

This clonotype was detected a few times. The chain uses TRBV7-9 and TRBJ1-1; no firm D call. Per germline, CDR1 SEHNR and CDR2 FQNEAQ (reference sequence). The CDR3 length is 12 residues. With 3 bases removed from V and 3 bases from J, the gap between germline ends came to 5 bases. The CDR3 region is CASSLRDTEAFF. CDR3 in DNA: TGTGCCAGCAGCTTGAGGGACACTGAAGCTTTCTTT.

This clonotype showed up just a few times. V gene TRBV12-3 or TRBV12-4 combines with J gene TRBJ1-3; D perhaps matches TRBD1 (5 bases). The CDR3 length is 15 residues. V was shortened by 7 bases and J by 2 bases, with 15 bases between the two germline ends. CDR3: CASTQSGGPGNTIYF. The CDR3 DNA reads TGTGCCAGCACCCAGTCGGGGGGACCTGGAAACACCATATATTTT.

The V call is TRBV20-1, the J call TRBJ2-7; D possibly corresponds to TRBD2 (5 bases). From germline, CDR1 is DFQATT and CDR2 SNEGSKA (reference sequence). This CDR3 is built from 11 residues. CDR3 nucleotide sequence: TGCGGCTGCTTGAGGGCCTACGAGCAGTACTTC. This translates into CGCLRAYEQYF.

This clonotype was counted only a few times. The chain has TRBV6-6 and TRBJ2-7; tentatively, D is TRBD2 (5 bases). Germline values: CDR1 MNHNY, CDR2 SVGAGI (reference sequence). V was shortened by 2 bases and J by 10 bases, with 18 bases between the two germline ends. The CDR3 consists of 14 residues. CDR3 DNA sequence: TGTGCCAGCAGTTACGAGGGTACTTCGGGAAGACAGTACTTC. It codes for CASSYEGTSGRQYF.

This sequence joins TRBV18 and TRBJ1-2, with D perhaps TRBD1 (5 bases). The CDR3 totals 18 residues. Trimming took 0 bases from V and 4 from J, leaving 21 bases between them. Germline CDR1 is KGHSH and CDR2 is LQKENI. The CDR3 protein is CASSPPLASAGLIYGYTF. Written as DNA, the CDR3 is TGTGCCAGCTCACCACCTTTGGCTTCAGCAGGGCTTATCTATGGCTACACCTTC.

This clonotype was counted ten times or more. The V gene is TRBV29-1, the J gene TRBJ2-3; D is uncertain. The CDR3 has 12 amino acids. The V gene lost 3 bases and the J gene lost 5 bases, with 9 bases spanning the gap. Looked up from germline, CDR1 is SQVTM and CDR2 is ANQGSEA. CDR3 loop: CSVDVAGDTQYF. CDR3 DNA: TGCAGCGTTGATGTGGCTGGAGATACGCAGTATTTT.

The rearrangement joins TRBV5-1 to TRBJ2-1; D ambiguous. The V end lost 0 bases, the J end lost 9 bases, and 10 bases lay between the germline ends. The V gene's germline CDR1 is SGHRS and CDR2 YFSETQ. The CDR3 spans 13 residues. DNA of the CDR3: TGCGCCAGCAGCTTGGTTATCGGGCTTGAGCAGTTCTTC. Protein sequence: CASSLVIGLEQFF.

The chain is built from TRBV6-5 and TRBJ1-3; unclear D gene. Germline V lookup: CDR1 MNHEY, CDR2 SVGAGI. The CDR3 is 12 residues long. The V gene lost 7 bases and the J gene lost 3 bases, with 7 bases spanning the gap. CDR3 protein: CASTSGGNTIYF. CDR3 in DNA: TGTGCCAGCACGTCAGGTGGAAACACCATATATTTT.

The chain couples TRBV30 to TRBJ2-7, with TRBD2 matching over 8 bases. Trimming at V came to 0 bases and at J to 1 base, leaving 5 bases not matched to a gene. The CDR3 loop spans 15 amino acids. Germline CDR1 and CDR2: GTSNPN and SVGIG (reference sequence). The chain's CDR3 is CAWSVPGLASYEQYF. CDR3 nucleotides: TGTGCCTGGAGTGTACCTGGACTAGCATCCTACGAGCAGTACTTC.

This clonotype appeared many times. The J gene is TRBJ2-1, the V gene TRBV7-9, with 12 bases matching TRBD2. Germline V lookup: CDR1 SEHNR, CDR2 FQNEAQ (reference sequence). J was trimmed by 7 bases and V by 5 bases; bases with no gene match: 6. This CDR3 region has 15 residues. The CDR3 nucleotides read TGTGCCAGCAGCCTCCTAGCGGGAGGGCTAAATGAGCAGTTCTTC. Translating gives CASSLLAGGLNEQFF. Filled out from reference TRBV7-9 and TRBJ2-1, the complete variable domain reads DTGVSQNPRHKITKRGQNVTFRCDPISEHNRLYWYRQTLGQGPEFLTYFQNEAQLEKSRLLSDRFSAERPKGSFSTLEIQRTEQGDSAMYLCASSLLAGGLNEQFFGPGTRLTVL.

The CDR3 nucleotides read TGCGCCAGCAGCCAACCTACTAGAGGATTTTCTAATGAGCAGTTCTTC. Translation: CASSQPTRGFSNEQFF. V gene TRBV4-1 combines with J gene TRBJ2-1; tentative D call: TRBD2 (5 bases). CDR3 length: 16 amino acids. The ends were cut back, 2 bases at V and 7 bases at J, with 18 bases in the middle. CDR1 is MGHRA and CDR2 is YSYEKL in the germline V gene.

A few counts support this clonotype. This sequence joins TRBV20-1 and TRBJ2-5; 9 bases align to TRBD2. In germline, CDR1 is DFQATT, CDR2 SNEGSKA (reference sequence). J gave up 3 bases and V 0 bases, and 8 bases lay outside the gene matches. The CDR3 has 16 amino acids. The CDR3, as DNA: TGCAGTGCTAGAGATCAGTTTAGCGGGAGTAAAGAGACCCAGTACTTC. It yields the protein CSARDQFSGSKETQYF.

In its sample, this clonotype was seen a few times. The CDR3 coding sequence is TGCAGTGCCCTGTGGCAGGGGTTGGGCAATTCACCCCTCCACTTT. This gives the protein CSALWQGLGNSPLHF. This sequence joins TRBV20-1 and TRBJ1-6, with D perhaps TRBD1 (6 bases). V gave up 6 bases and J gave up 7 bases, with 19 bases separating them. The CDR3 length is 15 residues. Germline V gene sequence: CDR1 DFQATT, CDR2 SNEGSKA (reference sequence).

This clonotype occurred a few times. The gene calls are TRBV10-2 and TRBJ2-2; TRBD1 aligns across 7 bases. V was pared by 6 bases and J by 8 bases, with 9 bases of the junction left unmatched. Germline CDR1 WSHSY, CDR2 SAAADI. The CDR3 length is 14 residues. This CDR3 is CASRNTGAGGELFF. In DNA, the CDR3 is TGCGCCAGCAGGAATACAGGGGCTGGAGGGGAGCTGTTTTTT.

The V gene is TRBV28, the J gene TRBJ2-7, with no clear D. The V end was cut by 2 bases, the J end by 0 bases, with 5 bases between. Germline values: CDR1 MDHEN, CDR2 SYDVKM. The CDR3 is 13 amino acids. CDR3 in DNA: TGTGCCAGCAGTTTAGACATCTCCTACGAGCAGTACTTC. Translating gives CASSLDISYEQYF.

The chain uses TRBV12-3 or TRBV12-4 and TRBJ1-5; the D gene is possibly TRBD1 (5 bases). There are 15 residues in the CDR3. The V end was cut by 8 bases, the J end by 7 bases, with 21 bases between. CDR3 nucleotides: TGTGCCAGCGGACGGGGTGTGGGGCCGGGGCAGCCCCAGCATTTT. Protein sequence: CASGRGVGPGQPQHF.

This clonotype was picked up one time. This rearrangement joins TRBV7-3 to TRBJ2-5; D gene ambiguous. Germline lookup yields CDR1 SGHTA and CDR2 FQGTGA. Trimming stripped 2 bases from V and 5 bases from J, with 9 bases between. The CDR3 runs 13 residues. CDR3 sequence: CASSLRPTETQYF. The CDR3 DNA is TGTGCCAGCAGCTTACGGCCTACGGAGACCCAGTACTTC.

At least ten counts were recorded for this clonotype. The J gene is TRBJ2-7, the V gene TRBV28; D remains ambiguous. The CDR3 runs to 16 residues. Trimming stripped 8 bases from V and 0 bases from J, with 20 bases between. Germline loops: CDR1 MDHEN, CDR2 SYDVKM. The CDR3 DNA reads TGTGCCAGCCGACGATTAAGCTCCTTAAGCTCCTACGAGCAGTACTTC. It specifies CASRRLSSLSSYEQYF. The full variable domain, in which reference TRBV28 and TRBJ2-7 provide the parts outside the CDR3, is DVKVTQSSRYLVKRTGEKVFLECVQDMDHENMFWYRQDPGLGLRLIYFSYDVKMKEKGDIPEGYSVSREKKERFSLILESASTNQTSMYLCASRRLSSLSSYEQYFGPGTRLTVT.

This clonotype has a count of ten or more. The chain carries TRBV11-2 and TRBJ2-5; the D gene is possibly TRBD1 (6 bases). Trimming took off 6 bases at V and 5 bases at J, with 13 bases between the two ends. The CDR3 totals 13 residues. Germline V gene lookup returns CDR1 SGHAT and CDR2 FQNNGV. The CDR3, as DNA: TGTGCCAGCAGGTTACAGGGTCGGGAGACCCAGTACTTC. Translated: CASRLQGRETQYF.

This clonotype was seen a handful of times. V and J are TRBV10-3 and TRBJ2-7; 7 bases match TRBD1. This CDR3 contains 14 residues. CDR1 ENHRY and CDR2 SYGVKD come from the germline V gene. V gave up 2 bases and J gave up 2 bases; unmatched junction bases: 3. The CDR3 loop reads CAISEDRAAYEQYF. Written as DNA, the CDR3 is TGTGCCATCAGTGAGGACAGGGCAGCCTACGAGCAGTACTTC.

The chain is built from TRBV5-1 and TRBJ1-1; no reliable D call. This CDR3 is 15 amino acids long. Trimming stripped 3 bases from V and 3 bases from J, with 15 bases between. The germline gives CDR1 SGHRS, CDR2 YFSETQ. Here the CDR3 reads CASSSDTLWDTEAFF. The CDR3 DNA reads as TGCGCCAGCAGCTCCGACACTCTCTGGGACACTGAAGCTTTCTTT.